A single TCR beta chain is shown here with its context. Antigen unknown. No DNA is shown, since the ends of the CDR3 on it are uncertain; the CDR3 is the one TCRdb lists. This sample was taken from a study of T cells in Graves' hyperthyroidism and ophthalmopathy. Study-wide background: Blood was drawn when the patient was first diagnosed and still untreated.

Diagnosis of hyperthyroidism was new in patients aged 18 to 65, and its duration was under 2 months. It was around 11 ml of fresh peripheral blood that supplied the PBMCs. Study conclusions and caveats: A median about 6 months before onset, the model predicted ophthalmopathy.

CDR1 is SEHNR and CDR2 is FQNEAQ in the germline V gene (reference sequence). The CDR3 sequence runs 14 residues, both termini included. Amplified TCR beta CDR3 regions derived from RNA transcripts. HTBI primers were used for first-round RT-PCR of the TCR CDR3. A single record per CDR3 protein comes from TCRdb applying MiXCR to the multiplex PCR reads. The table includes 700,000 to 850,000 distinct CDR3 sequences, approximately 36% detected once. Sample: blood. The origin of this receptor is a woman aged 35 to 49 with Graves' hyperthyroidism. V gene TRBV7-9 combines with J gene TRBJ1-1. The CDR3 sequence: CASSFGAGTTEALF.